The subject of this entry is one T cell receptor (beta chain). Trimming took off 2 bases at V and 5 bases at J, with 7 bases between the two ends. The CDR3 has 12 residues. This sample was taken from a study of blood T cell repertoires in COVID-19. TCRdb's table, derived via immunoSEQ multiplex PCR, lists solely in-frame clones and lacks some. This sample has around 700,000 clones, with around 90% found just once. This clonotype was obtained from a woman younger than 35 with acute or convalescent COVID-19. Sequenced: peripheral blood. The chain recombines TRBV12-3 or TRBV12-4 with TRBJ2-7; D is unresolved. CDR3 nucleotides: TGTGCCAGCAGTTTAAACTTCCACGAGCAGTACTTC. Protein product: CASSLNFHEQYF.